These 14 T cell receptor beta chains came from one sample sequenced in a study of CD8 T cells in ankylosing spondylitis. The study's findings and limits: A TCR beta motif made of 7 to 9 highly homologous variants seemed typical of ankylosing spondylitis blood.

TCRdb re-called the 5' RACE reads through MiXCR, storing one row per CDR3 protein. Among 400,000 or so distinct CDR3 sequences listed, more than 25% were seen once. No cognate antigen is known for these TCRs. The sample consisted of blood, either unsorted or a sorted T cell fraction (not recorded which). The receptor set was obtained from a male donor with ankylosing spondylitis.

This CDR3 is CASSLEDGETQYF. CDR3 nucleotide sequence: TGCGCCAGCAGCTTGGAGGACGGGGAGACCCAGTACTTC. V gene TRBV5-1 combines with J gene TRBJ2-5; D is undetermined. Germline CDR1 is SGHRS and CDR2 is YFSETQ. The V and J ends lost 0 bases and 5 bases respectively, with 8 bases between them. This CDR3 has 13 amino acids.

This chain links TRBV20-1 with TRBJ2-2; D is perhaps TRBD1 or TRBD2 (6 bases each). The CDR3 runs 15 residues. Trimming took off 3 bases at V and 3 bases at J, with 14 bases between the two ends. Germline CDR1 DFQATT, CDR2 SNEGSKA (reference sequence). CDR3 amino acids: CSASPGGVDTGELFF. As DNA, the CDR3 is TGCAGTGCTAGTCCCGGGGGCGTTGACACCGGGGAGCTGTTTTTT.

This clonotype was seen ten or more times. The chain links TRBV5-1 to TRBJ2-3; 8 nucleotides match TRBD2. Trimming took 5 bases from V and 5 from J; bases not matched to a gene: 10. The length of the CDR3 is 15 residues. Germline-derived CDR1 and CDR2 are SGHRS and YFSETQ. This CDR3 is CASRKREMLVDTQYF. The DNA for the CDR3 is TGCGCCAGCAGAAAGCGGGAGATGCTTGTAGATACGCAGTATTTT.

V and J are TRBV5-1 and TRBJ2-1; 9 bases are shared with TRBD1. CDR1 is SGHRS, CDR2 YFSETQ, per germline. The CDR3 is 15 residues long. The V and J ends lost 4 bases and 9 bases, in that order; junction bases with no gene match: 11. CDR3: CASSIRQGVRSEQFF. As DNA, the CDR3 is TGCGCCAGCAGCATAAGACAGGGGGTTCGTAGTGAGCAGTTCTTC.

This clonotype occurred many times. The genes are TRBV12-3 or TRBV12-4 and TRBJ1-5; the match to TRBD1 covers 10 bases. Losses at the gene ends were 7 bases for V and 5 bases for J; bases not matched to a gene: 5. This CDR3 region has 14 residues. This chain's CDR3 is CASTPDRGHQPQHF. The DNA of the CDR3 is TGTGCCAGCACCCCTGACAGGGGGCATCAGCCCCAGCATTTT.

This clonotype was counted between two and nine times. V gene TRBV12-5 combines with J gene TRBJ1-1; a weak D match, TRBD1 (5 bases). V lost 9 bases and J lost 11, with 16 bases in between. The germline gives CDR1 LGHNT, CDR2 FRNRAP. This CDR3 is 11 amino acids long. In DNA form, the CDR3 reads TGTGCTAGCCAGGGTGCCGGCGGGGCTTTCTTT. Its protein product is CASQGAGGAFF.

The J gene is TRBJ1-3, the V gene TRBV18; perhaps TRBD1 as D (6 bases). Germline values: CDR1 KGHSH, CDR2 LQKENI. This CDR3 region has 17 residues. The V and J ends lost 5 bases and 0 bases respectively, with 17 bases between them. The CDR3 sequence: CASSSTQGLSSGNTIYF. DNA for the CDR3: TGTGCCAGCTCATCCACACAGGGATTAAGCTCTGGAAACACCATATATTTT. The variable domain in full, completed from reference TRBV18 and TRBJ1-3, reads NAGVMQNPRHLVRRRGQEARLRCSPMKGHSHVYWYRQLPEEGLKFMVYLQKENIIDESGMPKERFSAEFPKEGPSILRIQQVVRGDSAAYFCASSSTQGLSSGNTIYFGEGSWLTVV.

The chain carries TRBV30 and TRBJ1-5; no definite D call. The germline V gene encodes CDR1 GTSNPN and CDR2 SVGIG (reference sequence). Trimming removed 2 bases from V and 5 bases from J, with 10 bases in between. The CDR3 totals 13 residues. The CDR3 nucleotides read TGTGCCTGGAGTACAGCGCTCGATCAGCCCCAGCATTTT. As protein: CAWSTALDQPQHF.

There are a few counts of this clonotype. This chain connects TRBV4-2 to TRBJ2-1; the match to TRBD2 covers 13 bases. The V gene end was trimmed by 4 bases and the J gene end by 9 bases; junction bases not matched to a gene: 6. CDR1 is LGHNA and CDR2 is YNFKEQ in the germline V gene. This CDR3 spans 15 amino acids. CDR3 residues: CASSPTSGRASEQFF. CDR3 in DNA: TGTGCCAGCAGCCCCACTAGCGGGAGGGCTAGTGAGCAGTTCTTC.

In this sample, this clonotype turned up a few times. CDR3 in amino acids: CSATGTTEAFF. The DNA of the CDR3 is TGCAGCGCTACAGGGACTACTGAAGCTTTCTTT. The genes are TRBV29-1 and TRBJ1-1, with a tentative D call TRBD1 (6 bases). CDR1 and CDR2 from the germline V gene are SQVTM and ANQGSEA. CDR3 length: 11 amino acids. Trimming pared 7 bases from V and 5 bases from J, leaving 11 bases between.

This clonotype was detected a few times. The chain is built from TRBV7-2 and TRBJ2-7, with D perhaps matching TRBD1 or TRBD2 (5 bases each). Germline V lookup: CDR1 SGHTA, CDR2 FQGNSA. The V gene lost 0 bases and the J gene lost 9 bases, with 18 bases spanning the gap. CDR3 length: 15 residues. The CDR3 nucleotides read TGTGCCAGCAGCTTAGCGGCCTTTGGGTCTGGGGGGCAGTACTTC. It encodes CASSLAAFGSGGQYF.

This clonotype occurred many times. The chain couples TRBV7-6 to TRBJ2-3; D might be TRBD1 (5 bases). The CDR3 contains 13 residues. CDR1 is SGHVS and CDR2 is FNYEAQ in the germline V gene. The V end was cut by 5 bases, the J end by 6 bases, with 12 bases between. CDR3 coding DNA: TGTGCCAGCAGCCCGTTGCACAGGGATACGCAGTATTTT. This sequence encodes CASSPLHRDTQYF.

This clonotype was recorded many times. At one end, the junction sequence differs from germline, possibly due to a read error. The CDR3 DNA sequence: TGTGCCAGCAGTTTGGGTGGTGAGCAGTTCTTC. Protein product: CASSLGGEQFF. The gene calls are TRBV5-1 and TRBJ2-1, with D unresolved. There are 11 residues in the CDR3. CDR1 SGHRS and CDR2 YFSETQ come from the germline V gene.

This clonotype has just a few counts. The chain has TRBV5-6 and TRBJ1-5; D remains ambiguous. In germline, CDR1 is SGHDT, CDR2 YYEEEE. V shed 3 bases and J shed 8 bases, with 18 bases lying between them. The CDR3 has 15 amino acids. CDR3 DNA: TGTGCCAGCAGCTCAAGATACATGGGAGCCAAGCCCCAGCATTTT. Its translation: CASSSRYMGAKPQHF.